Below are 6 T cell receptor beta chains sequenced from a single sample in a study of OX40 agonist ivuxolimab in advanced cancers. Clones were read by immunoSEQ multiplex PCR, and TCRdb kept only the in-frame ones, dropping some. This sample has approximately 58,000 clones, with about 82% found just once. The starting material was CD4+ or CD8+ T cells sorted from blood, obtained in a trial of the OX40 agonist ivuxolimab. These TCRs come from an adult with an advanced solid tumor such as melanoma, head and neck, liver or kidney cancer.

The chain employs TRBV18 and TRBJ1-3; TRBD1 aligns across 8 bases. Germline V gene lookup returns CDR1 KGHSH and CDR2 LQKENI. This CDR3 is built from 16 residues. Trimming removed 5 bases from V and 0 bases from J; junction bases left unmatched: 6. The DNA of the CDR3 is TGTGCCAGCTCAGCGGGACAGGCCCTCTCTGGAAACACCATATATTTT. It translates to CASSAGQALSGNTIYF. Complete variable domain (other parts from reference TRBV18 and TRBJ1-3): NAGVMQNPRHLVRRRGQEARLRCSPMKGHSHVYWYRQLPEEGLKFMVYLQKENIIDESGMPKERFSAEFPKEGPSILRIQQVVRGDSAAYFCASSAGQALSGNTIYFGEGSWLTVV.

J is TRBJ2-3 and V is TRBV6-5, with D hard to call. Germline-derived CDR1 and CDR2 are MNHEY and SVGAGI. This CDR3 has 13 residues. Trimming left V 7 bases short and J 5 bases short, with 13 bases between. The CDR3 DNA sequence: TGTGCCAGCACATCCCTCGTTGAAGATACGCAGTATTTT. Translation: CASTSLVEDTQYF.

The chain carries TRBV5-1 and TRBJ1-5, with unresolved D. The CDR3 totals 15 residues. The V end was cut by 1 base, the J end by 0 bases, with 8 bases between. The V gene's germline CDR1 is SGHRS and CDR2 YFSETQ. The DNA of the CDR3 is TGCGCCAGCAGCTTGCGAGGTGATAGCAATCAGCCCCAGCATTTT. Protein sequence: CASSLRGDSNQPQHF.

CDR3 in amino acids: CASSTSRTLEAFF. CDR3 coding DNA: TGTGCCAGCAGCACTTCGCGCACACTTGAAGCTTTCTTT. This chain uses TRBV7-2 with TRBJ1-1; D is undetermined. Germline CDR1 reads SGHTA; CDR2 reads FQGNSA. The CDR3 is 13 residues long. Deletions cut 5 bases from V and 7 bases from J, with 14 bases between.

This clone was detected only a few times. The V call is TRBV7-9, the J call TRBJ1-6; 7 bases line up with TRBD1. Germline V lookup: CDR1 SEHNR, CDR2 FQNEAQ (reference sequence). The CDR3 is 14 residues long. V dropped 5 bases and J dropped 7; count of bases not matched to a gene: 5. The DNA for the CDR3 is TGTGCCAGCAGCCGGGACAGTGGGAATTCACCCCTCCACTTT. This codes for CASSRDSGNSPLHF.

The chain has TRBV9 and TRBJ2-5; perhaps TRBD2 as D (6 bases). V lost 0 bases, J lost 2 bases, and 8 bases lay in between. The CDR3 consists of 14 residues. Germline CDR1 reads SGDLS; CDR2 reads YYNGEE. CDR3 sequence: CASSVEAGQETQYF. The CDR3 DNA is TGTGCCAGCAGCGTAGAAGCGGGTCAAGAGACCCAGTACTTC.